This T cell receptor (beta chain) is from a study of cytomegalovirus exposure and HLA in healthy donors. The overall study: The Caucasian-associated ancestry cluster held roughly 80% of 300 to 450 genotyped donors. Study-wide findings and caveats: It has been reported that TCR beta sequences accurately predicted the HLA-A and HLA-B alleles of most subjects. TCR beta chains numbering under 200 were designated cytomegalovirus-associated. Later genetic work tied a missense DCLRE1C variant to beta-chain V and J trimming.

As to this clone: Its antigen is currently unknown.

Per germline, CDR1 SGHTS and CDR2 YDEGEE. V dropped 4 bases and J dropped 8; count of bases not matched to a gene: 6. This CDR3 has 16 residues. It was with 60 Vbeta and 13 Jbeta primers that the PCR ran. TCRdb's copy holds only in-frame clones and misses some; the assay was immunoSEQ multiplex PCR. The repertoire includes about 170,000 clones, around 80% of them detected once, and less than 0.9% sits in the top ten. The sequenced sample was PBMCs. The rearrangement joins TRBV5-8 to TRBJ2-1; 16 nucleotides align to TRBD2. This sequence was found in a female donor in good health and CMV-seronegative. As DNA, the CDR3 is TGTGCCAGCAGCCGGGGACTAGCGGGAGGGTCCGATGAGCAGTTCTTC. This encodes CASSRGLAGGSDEQFF.